The entry that follows covers one T cell receptor beta chain sequence. The entry originates in a study of T cells in tuberculosis. Study summary: This South African cohort compared adolescents with or without latent tuberculosis against adults with active tuberculosis. Samples predate treatment or fall within its first 7 days.

Germline CDR1 and CDR2: MNHEY and SVGAGI. The CDR3 spans 16 residues. The V gene end was trimmed by 1 base and the J gene end by 5 bases; junction bases not matched to a gene: 3. Described time point: new active TB diagnosis, blood taken before or within 7 days of starting treatment. Included patients were adults of at least 18, HIV-seronegative, South African. Confirmation came from sputum smear and/or culture positivity for M. tuberculosis. TCRdb keeps only in-frame clones here, not all; method: immunoSEQ multiplex PCR. The sample yields around 30,000 clones, just over 90% seen once. The receptor was isolated from an adult with tuberculosis. V is TRBV6-5 and J is TRBJ1-6; 9 nucleotides align to TRBD1. The sample here was PBMCs, taken at tuberculosis diagnosis. This CDR3 reads CASSYYDRGDNSPLHF. CDR3 sequence (DNA): TGTGCCAGCAGTTACTATGACAGGGGGGATAATTCACCCCTCCACTTT.